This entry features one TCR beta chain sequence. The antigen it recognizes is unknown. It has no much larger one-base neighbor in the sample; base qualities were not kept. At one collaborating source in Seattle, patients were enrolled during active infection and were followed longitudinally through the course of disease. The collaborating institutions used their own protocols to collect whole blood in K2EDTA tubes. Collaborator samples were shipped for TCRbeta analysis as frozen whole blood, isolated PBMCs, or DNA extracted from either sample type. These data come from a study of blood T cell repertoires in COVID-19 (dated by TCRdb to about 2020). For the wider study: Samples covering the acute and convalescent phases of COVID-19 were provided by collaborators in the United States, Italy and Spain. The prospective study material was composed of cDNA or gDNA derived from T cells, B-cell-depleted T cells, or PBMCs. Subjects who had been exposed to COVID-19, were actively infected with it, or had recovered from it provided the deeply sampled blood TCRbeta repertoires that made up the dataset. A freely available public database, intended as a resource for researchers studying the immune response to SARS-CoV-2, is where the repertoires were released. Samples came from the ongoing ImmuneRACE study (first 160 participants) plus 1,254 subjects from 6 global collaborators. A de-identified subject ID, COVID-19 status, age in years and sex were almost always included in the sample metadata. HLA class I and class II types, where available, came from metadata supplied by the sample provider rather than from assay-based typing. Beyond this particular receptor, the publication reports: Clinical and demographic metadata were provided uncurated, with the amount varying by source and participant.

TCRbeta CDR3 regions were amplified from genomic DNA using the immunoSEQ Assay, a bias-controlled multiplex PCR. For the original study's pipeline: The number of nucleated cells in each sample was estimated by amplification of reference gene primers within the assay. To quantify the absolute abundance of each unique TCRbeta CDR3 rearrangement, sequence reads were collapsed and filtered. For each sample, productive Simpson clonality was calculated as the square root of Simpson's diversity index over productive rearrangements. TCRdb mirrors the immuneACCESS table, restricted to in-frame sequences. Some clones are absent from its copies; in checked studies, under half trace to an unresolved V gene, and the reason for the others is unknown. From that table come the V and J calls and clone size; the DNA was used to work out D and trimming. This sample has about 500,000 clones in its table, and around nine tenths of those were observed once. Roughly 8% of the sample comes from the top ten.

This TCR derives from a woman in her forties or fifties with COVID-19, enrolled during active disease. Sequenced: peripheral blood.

Here the CDR3 is given as CASGTSNTGELFF. The nucleotides are TGCGCCAGCGGGACTTCGAACACCGGGGAGCTGTTTTTT. This chain is built from TRBV10-1 and TRBJ2-2, with TRBD2 as a weak D call on 6 bases. The CDR3 spans 13 residues, from the cysteine through the phenylalanine. CDR3 DNA only is kept here, 39 bases in frame from base 1. V lost 8 bases and J lost 0 bases; the stretch between them is 7 bases long. CDR1 WNHNN and CDR2 SYGVQD are derived from the germline V gene (reference sequence).